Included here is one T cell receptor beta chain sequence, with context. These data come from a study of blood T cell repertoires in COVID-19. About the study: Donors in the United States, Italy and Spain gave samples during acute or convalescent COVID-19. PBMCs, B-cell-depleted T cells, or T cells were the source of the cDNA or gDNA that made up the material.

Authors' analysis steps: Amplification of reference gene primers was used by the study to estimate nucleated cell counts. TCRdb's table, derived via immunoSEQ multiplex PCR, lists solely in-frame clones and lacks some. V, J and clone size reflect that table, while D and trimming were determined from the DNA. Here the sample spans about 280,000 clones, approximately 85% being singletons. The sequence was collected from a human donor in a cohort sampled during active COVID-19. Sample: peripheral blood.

In DNA, the CDR3 is TGCGCCAGCAGTGAGTCAGGACTAGCGGGATACGATACGCAGTATTTT. The encoded protein is CASSESGLAGYDTQYF. The J gene is TRBJ2-3, the V gene TRBV10-1; 12 nucleotides align to TRBD2. V lost 0 bases and J lost 6; bases outside the gene matches: 4. CDR1 and CDR2 (germline): WNHNN, SYGVQD (reference sequence). The CDR3 is 16 residues long.